These 21 T cell receptor beta chains originate from one sample sequenced in a study of CD8 T cells in Susac syndrome. Random hexamers were used to reverse transcribe about 0.5 to 1 ug of RNA. TCRdb re-called the immunoSEQ multiplex PCR reads with MiXCR, one entry per CDR3 protein. The sample shows some 200,000 distinct CDR3 sequences, approximately 94% of them seen only once. The source material was CD4+ T cells from PBMCs. These receptor sequences come from a human donor with Susac syndrome.

This chain joins TRBV6-5 and TRBJ2-2, with 7 positions matching TRBD1. The CDR3 is made up of 15 amino acids. CDR1 is MNHEY, CDR2 SVGAGI, per germline. The J segment lost 6 bases and the V segment lost 5 bases, leaving 9 bases of the junction unmatched. In DNA, the CDR3 is TGTGCCAGCAGTCACAGGGGTCTTTCTGCCGGGGAGCTGTTTTTT. This encodes CASSHRGLSAGELFF.

The chain links TRBV29-1 to TRBJ1-1; no clear D. The V and J ends lost 4 bases and 0 bases respectively, with 9 bases between them. Germline V lookup: CDR1 SQVTM, CDR2 ANQGSEA. The CDR3 consists of 13 residues. The CDR3 coding sequence is TGCAGCGTTGCATCAGGACTGAACACTGAAGCTTTCTTT. Residues: CSVASGLNTEAFF.

J is TRBJ2-3 and V is TRBV7-3, with 10 positions matching TRBD1. The junction had 7 bases not matched to a gene; V was cut back by 5 bases and J by 2 bases. Germline loops: CDR1 SGHTA, CDR2 FQGTGA. The length of the CDR3 is 16 residues. CDR3 region: CASSLNGQGVTDTQYF. The DNA of the CDR3 is TGTGCCAGCAGCCTCAACGGACAGGGGGTCACAGATACGCAGTATTTT.

V gene TRBV2 combines with J gene TRBJ2-7, with 8 bases identical to TRBD1. The germline CDR1 and CDR2 sequences are SNHLY and FYNNEI. CDR3 length: 14 residues. With 7 bases clipped from V and 5 bases from J, the junction kept 10 bases outside the gene matches. In DNA, the CDR3 is TGTGCCAGCACTATCCGGACAGGGCTGAACGAGCAGTACTTC. It codes for CASTIRTGLNEQYF.

J is TRBJ2-1 and V is TRBV9, with 9 bases fitting TRBD2. The V gene's germline CDR1 is SGDLS and CDR2 YYNGEE. J lost 4 bases, V lost 6 bases, and 5 bases had no gene match. This CDR3 is built from 14 residues. CDR3 protein: CASTAGGFYNEQFF. In nucleotides, the CDR3 is TGTGCCAGCACAGCGGGGGGTTTTTACAATGAGCAGTTCTTC. Variable domain in full (rest from reference TRBV9 and TRBJ2-1): DSGVTQTPKHLITATGQRVTLRCSPRSGDLSVYWYQQSLDQGLQFLIQYYNGEERAKGNILERFSAQQFPDLHSELNLSSLELGDSALYFCASTAGGFYNEQFFGPGTRLTVL.

The chain recombines TRBV5-1 with TRBJ2-3; possible D gene TRBD2, 6 bases. Between the trimmed V and J ends, which lost 0 bases and 0 bases, there was a span of 11 bases. In germline, CDR1 is SGHRS, CDR2 YFSETQ. The CDR3 spans 16 residues. The CDR3 region has the DNA TGCGCCAGCAGCTTGGCGGAGGGGCTTAGCACAGATACGCAGTATTTT. Encoded protein: CASSLAEGLSTDTQYF.

The genes are TRBV5-1 and TRBJ2-5; D not certain. Germline-derived CDR1 and CDR2 are SGHRS and YFSETQ. CDR3 size: 14 residues. Trimming stripped 1 base from V and 5 bases from J, with 12 bases between. The CDR3 DNA follows: TGCGCCAGCAGCTTGTTTACGGGCGAGGAGACCCAGTACTTC. Translation gives CASSLFTGEETQYF.

J is TRBJ1-5 and V is TRBV30; no definite D call. Trimming removed 0 bases at V and 5 bases at J, with 17 bases between. The CDR3 runs to 16 residues. Germline loops: CDR1 GTSNPN, CDR2 SVGIG (reference sequence). CDR3 in amino acids: CAWSVRGVQADQPQHF. In nucleotides, the CDR3 is TGTGCCTGGAGTGTACGAGGAGTCCAGGCCGATCAGCCCCAGCATTTT.

The chain recombines TRBV7-9 with TRBJ2-1; TRBD1 or TRBD2 may be the D gene (5 bases each). V lost 5 bases and J lost 8, with 13 bases in between. Germline CDR1 and CDR2: SEHNR and FQNEAQ (reference sequence). The CDR3 runs 13 residues. The CDR3 is CASSPRGADEQFF. The DNA for the CDR3 is TGTGCCAGCAGCCCAAGAGGGGCGGATGAGCAGTTCTTC.

The V gene is TRBV20-1, the J gene TRBJ2-6; D remains unclear. The CDR3 spans 15 residues. V was shortened by 3 bases and J by 0 bases, with 9 bases between the two germline ends. The germline CDR1 and CDR2 sequences are DFQATT and SNEGSKA (reference sequence). CDR3 nucleotides: TGCAGTGCTAGTCCCGGCAGCTCTGGGGCCAACGTCCTGACTTTC. Translated: CSASPGSSGANVLTF.

The V and J genes are TRBV7-3 and TRBJ1-1; the D gene is possibly TRBD1 (6 bases). Germline V gene lookup returns CDR1 SGHTA and CDR2 FQGTGA. The V end lost 2 bases, the J end lost 7 bases, and 14 bases lay between the germline ends. The CDR3 is 14 residues long. The CDR3 sequence is CASSLGGPNYEAFF. The CDR3, as DNA: TGTGCCAGCAGCTTAGGGGGGCCTAACTATGAAGCTTTCTTT.

The CDR3 region has the DNA TGTGCCTGGACCAGAGTGGGGGGCTCCTATAATTCACCCCTCCACTTT. Amino acids: CAWTRVGGSYNSPLHF. This chain joins TRBV30 and TRBJ1-6, with D perhaps matching TRBD1 (5 bases). Trimming pared 4 bases from V and 0 bases from J, leaving 13 bases between. This CDR3 has 16 amino acids. Per the germline V gene, CDR1 is GTSNPN and CDR2 is SVGIG (reference sequence). The entire variable domain, with the rest obtained from reference TRBV30 and TRBJ1-6, is as follows: SQTIHQWPATLVQPVGSPLSLECTVEGTSNPNLYWYRQAAGRGLQLLFYSVGIGQISSEVPQNLSASRPQDRQFILSSKKLLLSDSGFYLCAWTRVGGSYNSPLHFGNGTRLTVT.

V is TRBV7-3 and J is TRBJ2-3; 8 bases match TRBD2. Trimming removed 7 bases from V and 6 bases from J; junction bases left unmatched: 15. The length of the CDR3 is 16 residues. CDR1 and CDR2 from the germline V gene are SGHTA and FQGTGA. CDR3 sequence: CASTNPLAGQRDTQYF. DNA of the CDR3: TGTGCCAGCACCAACCCGCTAGCGGGCCAGAGGGATACGCAGTATTTT.

This chain links TRBV28 with TRBJ1-1; D is possibly TRBD1 (5 bases). This CDR3 has 12 residues. Between the trimmed V and J ends, which lost 10 bases and 4 bases, there was a span of 13 bases. The germline gives CDR1 MDHEN, CDR2 SYDVKM. In nucleotides, the CDR3 is TGTGCCACCCTGCGGGACGGCACTGAAGCTTTCTTT. Protein: CATLRDGTEAFF. Combining the CDR3 with reference TRBV28 and TRBJ1-1 gives the whole variable domain DVKVTQSSRYLVKRTGEKVFLECVQDMDHENMFWYRQDPGLGLRLIYFSYDVKMKEKGDIPEGYSVSREKKERFSLILESASTNQTSMYLCATLRDGTEAFFGQGTRLTVV.

The J gene is TRBJ2-7, the V gene TRBV12-5, with no clear D. The CDR3 runs 11 residues. CDR1 and CDR2 from the germline V gene are LGHNT and FRNRAP. The ends were cut back, 3 bases at V and 7 bases at J, with 7 bases in the middle. DNA for the CDR3: TGTGCTAGTGGTTTCGGTTGGGAGCAGTACTTC. Its translation: CASGFGWEQYF.

The CDR3 sequence is CASSRTVNTEAFF. DNA of the CDR3: TGTGCCAGTAGTAGGACAGTGAACACTGAAGCTTTCTTT. The rearrangement uses TRBV19 and TRBJ1-1, with D perhaps TRBD1 (6 bases). The V gene lost 4 bases and the J gene lost 0 bases, with 6 bases spanning the gap. Germline values: CDR1 LNHDA, CDR2 SQIVND (reference sequence). There are 13 residues in the CDR3.

The chain has TRBV2 and TRBJ1-2; the D is unclear. This CDR3 comprises 14 residues. The V gene lost 7 bases and the J gene lost 5 bases, with 17 bases spanning the gap. Germline CDR1 is SNHLY and CDR2 is FYNNEI. DNA of the CDR3: TGTGCCAGCATTCAGGTGAAGCGACGGTATGGCTACACCTTC. Translating gives CASIQVKRRYGYTF.

The J gene is TRBJ1-2, the V gene TRBV5-1; D perhaps matches TRBD1 (5 bases). CDR3 length: 14 amino acids. Trimming removed 2 bases at V and 4 bases at J, with 12 bases between. The germline CDR1 and CDR2 sequences are SGHRS and YFSETQ. CDR3 DNA: TGCGCCAGCAGCTTCGGGGCCGACGCCTATGGCTACACCTTC. Translation: CASSFGADAYGYTF. Full variable domain (rest looked up from reference TRBV5-1 and TRBJ1-2): KAGVTQTPRYLIKTRGQQVTLSCSPISGHRSVSWYQQTPGQGLQFLFEYFSETQRNKGNFPGRFSGRQFSNSRSEMNVSTLELGDSALYLCASSFGADAYGYTFGSGTRLTVV.

The chain joins TRBV18 to TRBJ1-2; D ambiguous. CDR3 length: 13 amino acids. With 3 bases removed from V and 0 bases from J, the gap between germline ends came to 5 bases. Looked up from germline, CDR1 is KGHSH and CDR2 is LQKENI. The CDR3 bases are TGTGCCAGCTCACCGGAGGCTAACTATGGCTACACCTTC. As protein: CASSPEANYGYTF.

The chain couples TRBV29-1 to TRBJ2-5; D gene uncertain. Germline V gene sequence: CDR1 SQVTM, CDR2 ANQGSEA. The V gene lost 6 bases and the J gene lost 2 bases, with 10 bases spanning the gap. CDR3 length: 12 amino acids. The chain's CDR3 is CSVGRVQETQYF. The DNA of the CDR3 is TGCAGCGTCGGACGGGTTCAAGAGACCCAGTACTTC.

The chain joins TRBV20-1 to TRBJ1-5, with a tentative D call TRBD1 (5 bases). Germline V gene lookup returns CDR1 DFQATT and CDR2 SNEGSKA (reference sequence). The CDR3 spans 14 residues. V was pared by 0 bases and J by 5 bases, with 11 bases between. This chain's CDR3 is CSARDLMGDQPQHF. CDR3 coding DNA: TGCAGTGCTAGAGATCTAATGGGGGATCAGCCCCAGCATTTT.